Listed below are T cell receptor beta chains from one sample, sequenced in a study of shared clonotypes between healthy human individuals. The repertoire was sequenced with immunoSEQ multiplex PCR; TCRdb's copy has only in-frame clones and lacks some. Among 2 million to 2.5 million clones listed, under 97% were seen once. Sequences were obtained from naive CD4+ T cells sorted from blood. Receptors originate from a young man in good health. Both conserved end residues are part of each CDR3. Fields, in order: V gene, clone size, J gene, D gene, CDR3 protein, CDR3 DNA. D genes are given only for firm matches. Not all rows give a size; the values are once, few, many and, for expanded clones, a class.

TRBV2	NA	TRBJ2-1	NA	CASSSDDYNEQFF	TGTGCCAGCAGTTCCGACGACTACAATGAGCAGTTCTTC
TRBV6-1	once	TRBJ1-2	TRBD1	CASRTPGQGHYGYTF	TGTGCCAGCAGAACCCCGGGACAGGGGCACTATGGCTACACCTTC
TRBV9	NA	TRBJ2-2	TRBD1	CASSVVGQGLAGELFF	TGTGCCAGCAGCGTAGTGGGACAGGGATTAGCCGGGGAGCTGTTTTTT
TRBV30	NA	TRBJ2-3	NA	CAWRAQGPTDTQYF	TGTGCCTGGAGAGCCCAGGGCCCTACAGATACGCAGTATTTT
TRBV14	NA	TRBJ1-1	TRBD1	CASSNRGLNTEAFF	TGTGCCAGCAGCAACAGGGGCCTGAACACTGAAGCTTTCTTT
TRBV5-1	NA	TRBJ1-2	TRBD1	CASGPSGTGAYGYTF	TGCGCCAGCGGTCCCTCCGGGACAGGGGCCTATGGCTACACCTTC
TRBV10-3	NA	TRBJ2-2	NA	CAISERMTGELFF	TGTGCCATCAGTGAGAGGATGACCGGGGAGCTGTTTTTT
TRBV4-3	NA	TRBJ1-6	TRBD1	CASSQDRLGQGVSPLHF	TGCGCCAGCAGCCAAGATCGTTTGGGACAGGGGGTTTCACCCCTCCACTTT
TRBV7-2	NA	TRBJ1-2	NA	CASSPSTGVYGYTF	TGTGCCAGCAGCCCTTCAACAGGAGTCTATGGCTACACCTTC
TRBV19	NA	TRBJ2-7	TRBD1	CASSPLHRGLGEQYF	TGTGCCAGTAGCCCACTGCACAGGGGGCTTGGCGAGCAGTACTTC
TRBV4-1	NA	TRBJ2-5	NA	CASSQAGLGETQYF	TGCGCCAGCAGCCAAGCCGGACTGGGAGAGACCCAGTACTTC
TRBV18	NA	TRBJ2-1	TRBD1	CASSPSTGVYNEQFF	TGTGCCAGCTCACCAAGCACAGGGGTATACAATGAGCAGTTCTTC
TRBV10-3	NA	TRBJ2-1	TRBD1	CAISESQGETKFF	TGTGCCATCAGTGAGTCGCAGGGGGAGACGAAGTTCTTC
TRBV10-1	NA	TRBJ2-3	TRBD2	CASSAASSGRISGDTQYF	TGCGCCAGCAGCGCTGCCTCCAGCGGGAGGATATCTGGAGATACGCAGTATTTT
TRBV6-6	NA	TRBJ2-5	NA	CASSSEGYQETQYF	TGTGCCAGCAGTTCCGAGGGGTACCAAGAGACCCAGTACTTC
TRBV11-1	NA	TRBJ2-5	TRBD2	CASSPTSGGGQETQYF	TGTGCCAGCAGCCCCACTAGCGGGGGAGGCCAAGAGACCCAGTACTTC
TRBV6-5	NA	TRBJ1-1	NA	CASSLWGRDTEAFF	TGTGCCAGCAGTTTATGGGGGAGGGACACTGAAGCTTTCTTT
TRBV10-3	once	TRBJ1-6	TRBD1	CAISDGTGSNSPLHF	TGTGCCATCAGTGACGGGACAGGGTCTAATTCACCCCTCCACTTT
TRBV27	NA	TRBJ2-7	NA	CASSFRWDYEQYF	TGTGCCAGCAGTTTTCGGTGGGACTACGAGCAGTACTTC
TRBV28	NA	TRBJ2-5	TRBD2	CASGGGQETQYF	TGTGCCAGCGGGGGGGGCCAAGAGACCCAGTACTTC
TRBV7-9	once	TRBJ1-3	NA	CASTDSPSGNTIYF	TGTGCCAGCACCGACAGTCCGTCTGGAAACACCATATATTTT
TRBV5-1	NA	TRBJ2-2	TRBD1	CASSFRDRGPGELFF	TGCGCCAGCAGCTTCCGGGACAGGGGTCCCGGGGAGCTGTTTTTT
TRBV4-1	NA	TRBJ1-1	NA	CASSQEFGRANTEAFF	TGCGCCAGCAGCCAAGAGTTCGGCAGGGCTAACACTGAAGCTTTCTTT
TRBV4-3	NA	TRBJ2-7	TRBD1	CASSQDLSGGTGVPYEQYF	TGCGCCAGCAGCCAAGATCTAAGCGGCGGGACAGGTGTCCCCTACGAGCAGTACTTC
TRBV7-9	NA	TRBJ2-7	TRBD1	CASSLERGTASYEQYF	TGTGCCAGCAGCTTGGAAAGGGGGACAGCCTCCTACGAGCAGTACTTC
TRBV7-6	NA	TRBJ1-5	NA	CASSSGYSNQPQHF	TGTGCCAGCAGCTCAGGATATAGCAATCAGCCCCAGCATTTT
TRBV21-1	NA	TRBJ2-5	NA	CASSKVGRLLYQETQYF	TGTGCCAGCAGCAAAGTTGGTAGACTACTGTACCAAGAGACCCAGTACTTC
TRBV9	NA	TRBJ1-5	NA	CASSADERGQPQHF	TGTGCCAGCAGCGCAGACGAGCGAGGTCAGCCCCAGCATTTT
TRBV7-9	NA	TRBJ1-4	NA	CASSPDLTTRGGWEKLFF	TGTGCCAGCAGCCCAGATTTGACAACCAGGGGTGGCTGGGAAAAACTGTTTTTT
TRBV5-4	NA	TRBJ2-1	TRBD2	CASSLGGVAGIRYNEQFF	TGTGCCAGCAGCTTGGGGGGGGTAGCGGGAATCCGATACAATGAGCAGTTCTTC
TRBV9	NA	TRBJ2-1	TRBD2	CASSPRGLAGGNEQFF	TGTGCCAGCAGCCCCCGGGGGCTAGCGGGGGGGAATGAGCAGTTCTTC
TRBV5-1	NA	TRBJ1-6	NA	CASSLDRYSPLHF	TGCGCCAGCAGCTTGGACAGATATTCACCCCTCCACTTT
TRBV5-6	NA	TRBJ2-1	NA	CASSLGFLGQFF	TGTGCCAGCAGCTTGGGGTTTTTAGGGCAGTTCTTC
TRBV30	few	TRBJ1-5	TRBD1	CAWAGQGNQPQHF	TGTGCCTGGGCGGGACAGGGCAATCAGCCCCAGCATTTT
TRBV5-6	NA	TRBJ2-3	TRBD2	CASSSGLAELLSTDTQYF	TGTGCCAGCAGCTCGGGACTAGCGGAACTACTTAGCACAGATACGCAGTATTTT
TRBV4-3	NA	TRBJ2-3	NA	CASSQDGGFTDTQYF	TGCGCCAGCAGCCAAGATGGGGGGTTTACAGATACGCAGTATTTT
TRBV6-5	once	TRBJ2-3	NA	CASSGLTGTDTQYF	TGTGCCAGCAGCGGACTTACCGGCACAGATACGCAGTATTTT
TRBV6-5	NA	TRBJ1-4	NA	CASARVGWTEKLFF	TGTGCCAGCGCCCGGGTGGGGTGGACCGAAAAACTGTTTTTT
TRBV10-3	NA	TRBJ1-3	NA	CAISEFRVPRGNTIYF	TGTGCCATCAGTGAGTTCAGGGTTCCTCGTGGAAACACCATATATTTT
TRBV15	NA	TRBJ2-1	NA	CATSRASVNEQFF	TGTGCCACCAGCAGAGCCAGCGTCAATGAGCAGTTCTTC
TRBV5-1	NA	TRBJ2-5	NA	CASSLTGQLQETQYF	TGCGCCAGCAGCCTGACCGGGCAGCTCCAAGAGACCCAGTACTTC
TRBV11-2	NA	TRBJ2-1	NA	CASSFGQEGEQFF	TGTGCCAGCAGCTTTGGCCAAGAGGGGGAGCAGTTCTTC
TRBV28	NA	TRBJ2-3	TRBD1	CASSLRGQAQDTQYF	TGTGCCAGCAGTTTACGGGGACAGGCCCAAGATACGCAGTATTTT
TRBV4-1	NA	TRBJ2-3	TRBD2	CASSQEGSGRTDTQYF	TGCGCCAGCAGCCAAGAGGGTAGCGGGCGCACAGATACGCAGTATTTT
TRBV9	NA	TRBJ2-2	TRBD2	CASSAGAGSNTGELFF	TGTGCCAGCAGCGCTGGAGCGGGGAGCAACACCGGGGAGCTGTTTTTT
TRBV5-1	NA	TRBJ2-4	NA	CASSLGEVLAKNIQYF	TGCGCCAGCAGCTTGGGGGAAGTCCTAGCCAAAAACATTCAGTACTTC